This T cell receptor (beta chain) came from a study of shared clonotypes between healthy human individuals (dated by TCRdb to about 2020). Study-wide context: A few men and a couple of women, aged 18 to 49 years, made up the cohort. Per donor, three plates each were used for CD4 naive and CD4 memory, two for CD8 naive, and one for CD8 memory. To estimate repertoire size and how much clonotypes are shared between individuals, the study performed deep sequencing of blood TCR repertoires from roughly five healthy adults. Libraries were prepared and TCR repertoires were sequenced by different laboratories using diverse techniques, in order to increase sequencing depth and limit assay-specific biases. Each donor's leukapheresis produced roughly between roughly 0.85 and 9.5 billion PBMCs.

With respect to this clone: The specificity of this receptor is unknown. There are no base qualities to consult, and no much larger clone falls within one base.

Unmatched junction bases come to 6, with V trimmed by 0 bases and J by 6 bases. The CDR3 covers 15 residues, taking in both the cysteine and the phenylalanine. The retained sequence is limited to the CDR3, 45 bases, with the frame set at the first base. The germline V gene encodes CDR1 MGHRA and CDR2 YSYEKL. The donors were healthy, HIV-negative adults with no recently reported acute infections or vaccinations. Every donor was a Caucasian adult living in Nashville, Tennessee, USA. CD8 memory samples combined magnetically selected CD45RO+ cells with CCR7-negative CD45RA+ effector memory (TemRA) cells. Blood was obtained by leukapheresis, after which PBMCs were separated by Ficoll-Histopaque density gradient centrifugation and cryopreserved in liquid nitrogen vapor phase. Purity and quantity of every magnetically sorted T cell population were checked by analytical flow cytometry. From each sorted fraction, genomic DNA was isolated and quantified by UV absorbance on a Nanodrop 2000c.

The research as a whole found: The genetic and exposure-history diversity represented was limited by the small number of donors. Sampling was limited to blood, and TCR repertoires in tissue likely differ from TCR repertoires in blood. Compared with non-shared clonotypes, clonotypes shared by all four sorted-subset donors had higher generation probabilities. Approximately 5% of naive CD4, 3.5% of naive CD8, 2% to 2.5% of memory CD4, and approximately 0.39% of memory CD8 clonotypes were shared across four donors. Rarefaction of sorted-subset datasets indicated incomplete sequencing despite the large sequencing depth. Pairwise subsampling indicated that sequencing depth was expected to affect the degree of clonotype sharing among donors. Larger estimated clonotype richness was generally found for naive subsets than for memory subsets.

Using the deep immunoSEQ assay, multiplex PCR amplified TCR CDR3 regions from genomic DNA. Extracted genomic DNA from each cell subset was spread evenly across all wells of several immunoSEQ 96-well plates, with each plate serving as a replicate. For sorted subsets, 200 to 250 ng genomic DNA, equal to tens of thousands of T cell genomes, was loaded into each replicate PCR. Purified libraries were measured with a Qubit 3.0 fluorometer, size-checked on a Bioanalyzer 2100, and measured again with the KAPA Library Quantification kit. Every immunoSEQ 96-well plate was sequenced on a dedicated single-read 150-cycle Illumina NextSeq 550 flow cell. Regarding the original processing steps: Because the immunoSEQ output held only junctional sequences and lacked quality scores, the filtering could not match the filtering applied to full-length reads. To assign V/J genes and CDR3, sequences were annotated against IMGT germline references using PyIR, a Python wrapper for IgBLAST v1.9. Any read was removed if the V/J assignment was weak (E-value above 1e-6), the CDR3 was missing, or the read contained stop codons, out-of-frame junctions, or ambiguous translated residues. A V3J clonotype was defined by an identical inferred V gene, J gene, and CDR3 amino acid sequence. Percentage overlap between repertoires was computed as shared unique clonotypes divided by the size of the smaller repertoire. RTK rarefaction, the Chao1 estimator, and Recon v2.1 estimates of unobserved clonotypes were used to assess repertoire richness. Generation probabilities were computed with OLGA for all TCRbeta clonotypes obtained by the gDNA method from a handful of donors. The immuneACCESS repertoire file appears here via TCRdb, limited to in-frame rearrangements. These files lack a portion of the clones; in checked studies, under half of the deficit traces to unresolved V genes, and the cause of the others is not known. That table furnishes V, J and clone size, whereas the DNA furnished D and trimming. Across this sample there are about 690,000 clones, with less than 95% seen only once. The ten most abundant clones make up 34% of the sample.

The sequence was collected from a man aged 18 to 29 in good health. Some clones in this sample may be carry-over from other donors' samples. The chain is encoded by TRBV4-1 joined to TRBJ2-7, with TRBD2 identical over 9 junction bases. The sequenced sample was memory CD8+ T cells from PBMCs. The sample's cell subset or site label, in plain terms: CD45RO+ cells pooled with CCR7-negative TemRA cells. The CDR3 amino acid sequence is: CASSQDRREGREQYF. The nucleotide sequence reads as follows: TGCGCCAGCAGCCAAGACAGGCGGGAGGGCCGCGAGCAGTACTTC.